The source of this TCR beta chain is a study of CD8+CD57+ T cells in acquired aplastic anemia. This CDR3 contains 13 residues. V gave up 5 bases and J gave up 5 bases; unmatched junction bases: 4. In germline, CDR1 is SNHLY, CDR2 FYNNEI. TCR beta VDJ and CDR3 were profiled, and genomic DNA was the template. TCRdb used MiXCR to reprocess the reads, holding one entry per CDR3 protein. Among about half a million distinct CDR3 sequences listed, about a third were seen once. Individuals selected for sequencing had exhibited CD8+CD57+ cell expansion on flow cytometry. By the time of blood sampling, patients had still received no therapy.

The V and J genes are TRBV2 and TRBJ2-5; the match to TRBD1 covers 8 bases. The sequence was collected from a human donor with aplastic anemia. The sequenced sample was sorted CD4+, CD8+, or CD8+CD57+ T cells (not recorded which) from PBMCs. DNA for the CDR3: TGTGCCAGCAGTTTTCACAGGGGGGAGACCCAGTACTTC. Residues: CASSFHRGETQYF.